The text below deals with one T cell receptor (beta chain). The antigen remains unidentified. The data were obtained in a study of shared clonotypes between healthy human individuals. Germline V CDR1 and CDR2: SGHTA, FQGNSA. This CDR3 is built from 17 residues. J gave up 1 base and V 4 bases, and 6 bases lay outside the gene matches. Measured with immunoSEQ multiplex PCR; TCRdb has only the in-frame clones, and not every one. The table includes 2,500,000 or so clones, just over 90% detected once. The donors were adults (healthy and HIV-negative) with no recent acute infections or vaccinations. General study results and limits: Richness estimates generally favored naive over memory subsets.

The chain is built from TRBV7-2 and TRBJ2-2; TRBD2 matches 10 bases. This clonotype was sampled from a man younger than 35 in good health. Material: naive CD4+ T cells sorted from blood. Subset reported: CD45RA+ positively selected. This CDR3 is CASSSATSGLNTGELFF. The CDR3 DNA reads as TGTGCCAGCAGCTCGGCGACTAGCGGGCTGAACACCGGGGAGCTGTTTTTT.